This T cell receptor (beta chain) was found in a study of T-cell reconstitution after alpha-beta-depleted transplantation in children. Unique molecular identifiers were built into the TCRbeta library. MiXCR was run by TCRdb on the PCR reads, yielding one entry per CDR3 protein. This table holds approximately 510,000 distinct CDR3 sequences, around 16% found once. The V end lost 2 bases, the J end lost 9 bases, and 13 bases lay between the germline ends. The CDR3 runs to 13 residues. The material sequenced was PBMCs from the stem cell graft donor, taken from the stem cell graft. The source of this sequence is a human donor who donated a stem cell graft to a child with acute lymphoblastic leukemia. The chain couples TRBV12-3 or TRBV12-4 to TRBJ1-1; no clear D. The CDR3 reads CASSLWKERKAFF. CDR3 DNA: TGTGCCAGCAGTTTATGGAAGGAACGGAAAGCTTTCTTT.